This T cell receptor (beta chain) was captured by sequencing in a study of blood T cell repertoires in COVID-19. Generated by immunoSEQ multiplex PCR, the TCRdb table keeps only in-frame clones and is missing some. The data hold 75,000 to 80,000 clones, with around 84% observed a single time. This receptor was taken from a man in his sixties with COVID-19, enrolled during active disease. The sample taken for sequencing was peripheral blood.

The CDR3 is CASSDPGLAGETGELFF. CDR3 in DNA: TGTGCCAGCAGTGACCCGGGACTAGCGGGAGAAACCGGGGAGCTGTTTTTT. The gene calls are TRBV25-1 and TRBJ2-2; 14 nucleotides align to TRBD2. The CDR3 length is 17 residues. The junction had 5 bases not matched to a gene; V was cut back by 3 bases and J by 5 bases. Germline lookup yields CDR1 MGHDK and CDR2 SYGVNS.